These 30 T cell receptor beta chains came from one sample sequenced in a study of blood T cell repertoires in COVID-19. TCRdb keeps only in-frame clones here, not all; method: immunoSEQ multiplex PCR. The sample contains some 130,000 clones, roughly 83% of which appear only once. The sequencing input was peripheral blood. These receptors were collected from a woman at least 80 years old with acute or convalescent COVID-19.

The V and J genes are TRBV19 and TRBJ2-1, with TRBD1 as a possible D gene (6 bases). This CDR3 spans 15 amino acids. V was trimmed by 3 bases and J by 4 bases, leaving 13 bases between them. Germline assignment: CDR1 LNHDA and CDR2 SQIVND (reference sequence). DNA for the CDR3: TGTGCCAGTAGTATTACCGGGCAGGGGTACAATGAGCAGTTCTTC. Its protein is CASSITGQGYNEQFF.

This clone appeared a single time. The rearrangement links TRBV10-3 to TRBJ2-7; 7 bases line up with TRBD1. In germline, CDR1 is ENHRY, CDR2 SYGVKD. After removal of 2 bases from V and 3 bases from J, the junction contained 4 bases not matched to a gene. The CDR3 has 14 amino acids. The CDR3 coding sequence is TGTGCCATCAGTGAGCTTCAGGGGGTCTACGAGCAGTACTTC. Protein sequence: CAISELQGVYEQYF.

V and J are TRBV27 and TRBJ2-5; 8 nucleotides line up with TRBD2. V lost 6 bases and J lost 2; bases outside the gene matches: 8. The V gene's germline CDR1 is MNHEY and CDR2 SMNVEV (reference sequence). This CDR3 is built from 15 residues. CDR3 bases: TGTGCCAGCAGCGGCGGGGGGCCCTTTCAAGAGACCCAGTACTTC. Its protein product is CASSGGGPFQETQYF.

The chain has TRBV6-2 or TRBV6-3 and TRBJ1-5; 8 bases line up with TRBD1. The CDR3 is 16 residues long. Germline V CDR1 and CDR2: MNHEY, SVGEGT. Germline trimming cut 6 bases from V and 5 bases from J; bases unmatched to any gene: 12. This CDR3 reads CASSRWTGTRDQPQHF. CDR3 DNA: TGTGCCAGCAGCCGCTGGACAGGGACACGCGATCAGCCCCAGCATTTT.

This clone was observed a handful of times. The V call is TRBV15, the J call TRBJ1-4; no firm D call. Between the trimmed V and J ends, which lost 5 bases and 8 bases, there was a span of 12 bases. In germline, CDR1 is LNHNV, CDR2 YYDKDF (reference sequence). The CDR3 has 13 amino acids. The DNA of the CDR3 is TGTGCCACCAGCCGGACTCCTTCCGAAAAACTGTTTTTT. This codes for CATSRTPSEKLFF.

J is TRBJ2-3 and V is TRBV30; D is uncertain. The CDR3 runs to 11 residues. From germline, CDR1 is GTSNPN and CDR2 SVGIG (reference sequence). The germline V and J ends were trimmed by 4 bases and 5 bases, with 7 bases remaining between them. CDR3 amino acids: CAWTPGDTQYF. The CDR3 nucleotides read TGTGCCTGGACCCCCGGAGATACGCAGTATTTT.

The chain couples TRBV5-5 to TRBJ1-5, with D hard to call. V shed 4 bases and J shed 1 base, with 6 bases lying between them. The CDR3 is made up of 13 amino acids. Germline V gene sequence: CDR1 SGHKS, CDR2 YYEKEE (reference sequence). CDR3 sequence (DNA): TGTGCCAGCAGCCAAACAAGCAATCAGCCCCAGCATTTT. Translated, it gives CASSQTSNQPQHF.

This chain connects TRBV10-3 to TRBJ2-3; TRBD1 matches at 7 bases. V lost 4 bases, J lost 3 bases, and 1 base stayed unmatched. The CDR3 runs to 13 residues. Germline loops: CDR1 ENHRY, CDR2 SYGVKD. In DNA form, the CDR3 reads TGTGCCATCAGTGGACAGGGAACAGATACGCAGTATTTT. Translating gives CAISGQGTDTQYF.

The CDR3 spells CASRGRRLAASTDTQYF. The CDR3 nucleotides are TGCGCCAGCAGGGGTAGACGACTAGCGGCTAGCACAGATACGCAGTATTTT. This sequence joins TRBV10-2 and TRBJ2-3; 9 nucleotides align to TRBD2. The CDR3 is 17 residues long. The trim removed 6 bases at V and 0 bases at J, leaving 10 bases unmatched. Germline V gene lookup returns CDR1 WSHSY and CDR2 SAAADI.

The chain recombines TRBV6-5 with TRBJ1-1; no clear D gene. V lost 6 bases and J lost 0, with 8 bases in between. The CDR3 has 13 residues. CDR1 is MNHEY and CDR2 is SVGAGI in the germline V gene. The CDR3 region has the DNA TGTGCCAGCAGGCGCGCTATGAACACTGAAGCTTTCTTT. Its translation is CASRRAMNTEAFF.

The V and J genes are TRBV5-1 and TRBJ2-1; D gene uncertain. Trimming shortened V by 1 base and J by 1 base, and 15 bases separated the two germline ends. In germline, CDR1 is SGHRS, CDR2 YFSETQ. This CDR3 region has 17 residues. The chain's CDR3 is CASSLLSRSSSYNEQFF. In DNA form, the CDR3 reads TGCGCCAGCAGCTTGTTAAGCCGGAGTTCATCCTACAATGAGCAGTTCTTC.

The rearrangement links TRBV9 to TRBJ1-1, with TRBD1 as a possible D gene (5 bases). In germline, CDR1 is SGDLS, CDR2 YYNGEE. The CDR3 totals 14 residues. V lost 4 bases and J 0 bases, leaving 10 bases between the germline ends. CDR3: CASSPGGLNTEAFF. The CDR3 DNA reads TGTGCCAGCAGCCCCGGGGGTTTGAACACTGAAGCTTTCTTT.

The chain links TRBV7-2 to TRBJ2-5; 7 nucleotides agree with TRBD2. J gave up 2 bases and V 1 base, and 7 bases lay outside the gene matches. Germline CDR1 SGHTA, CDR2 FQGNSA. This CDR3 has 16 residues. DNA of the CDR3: TGTGCCAGCAGCTTAGGATGGCGGGGGAGACAAGAGACCCAGTACTTC. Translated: CASSLGWRGRQETQYF.

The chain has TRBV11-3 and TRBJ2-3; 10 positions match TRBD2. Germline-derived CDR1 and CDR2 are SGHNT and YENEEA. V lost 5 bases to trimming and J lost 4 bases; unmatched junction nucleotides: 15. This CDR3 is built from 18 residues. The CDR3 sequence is CASSPLAGVPGRADTQYF. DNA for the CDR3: TGTGCCAGCAGCCCCCTAGCGGGAGTGCCGGGCAGGGCAGATACGCAGTATTTT.

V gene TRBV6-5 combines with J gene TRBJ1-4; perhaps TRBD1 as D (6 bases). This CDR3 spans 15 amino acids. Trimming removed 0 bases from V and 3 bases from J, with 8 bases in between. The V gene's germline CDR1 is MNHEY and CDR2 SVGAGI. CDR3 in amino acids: CASSYSWGPNEKLFF. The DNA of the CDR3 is TGTGCCAGCAGTTACTCATGGGGGCCTAATGAAAAACTGTTTTTT.

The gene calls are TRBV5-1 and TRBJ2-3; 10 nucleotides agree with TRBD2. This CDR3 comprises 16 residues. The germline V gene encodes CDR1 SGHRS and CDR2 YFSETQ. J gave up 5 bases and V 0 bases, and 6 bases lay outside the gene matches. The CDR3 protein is CASSLGLAGAGDTQYF. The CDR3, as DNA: TGCGCCAGCAGCTTGGGGCTAGCGGGGGCGGGAGATACGCAGTATTTT. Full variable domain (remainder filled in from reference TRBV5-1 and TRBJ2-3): KAGVTQTPRYLIKTRGQQVTLSCSPISGHRSVSWYQQTPGQGLQFLFEYFSETQRNKGNFPGRFSGRQFSNSRSEMNVSTLELGDSALYLCASSLGLAGAGDTQYFGPGTRLTVL.

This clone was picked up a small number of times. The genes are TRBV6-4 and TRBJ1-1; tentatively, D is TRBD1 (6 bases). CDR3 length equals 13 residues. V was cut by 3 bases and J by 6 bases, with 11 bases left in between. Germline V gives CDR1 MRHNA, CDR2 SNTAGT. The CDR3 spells CASSEEGGAEAFF. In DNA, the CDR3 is TGTGCCAGCAGTGAGGAGGGGGGGGCTGAAGCTTTCTTT.

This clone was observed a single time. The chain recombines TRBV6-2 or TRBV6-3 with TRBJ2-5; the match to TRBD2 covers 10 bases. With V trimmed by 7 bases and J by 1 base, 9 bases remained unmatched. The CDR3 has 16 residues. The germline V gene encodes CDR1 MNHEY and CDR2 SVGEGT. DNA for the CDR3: TGTGCCAGCACCCCTAGCGGGAGATACCCCCAAGAGACCCAGTACTTC. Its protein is CASTPSGRYPQETQYF.

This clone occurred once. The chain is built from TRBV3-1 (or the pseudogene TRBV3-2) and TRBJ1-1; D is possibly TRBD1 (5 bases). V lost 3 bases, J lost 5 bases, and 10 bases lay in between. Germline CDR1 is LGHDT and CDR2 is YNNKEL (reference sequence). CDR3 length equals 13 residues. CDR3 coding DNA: TGTGCCAGCAGCCAGTCAGGGAATACTGAAGCTTTCTTT. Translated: CASSQSGNTEAFF.

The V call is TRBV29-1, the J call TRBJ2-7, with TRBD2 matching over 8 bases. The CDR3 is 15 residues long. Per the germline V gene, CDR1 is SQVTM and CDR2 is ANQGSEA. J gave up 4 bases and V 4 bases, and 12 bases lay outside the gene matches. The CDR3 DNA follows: TGCAGCGTTGGTTTTGCGGGAGGTCGGCAATACGAGCAGTACTTC. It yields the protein CSVGFAGGRQYEQYF.

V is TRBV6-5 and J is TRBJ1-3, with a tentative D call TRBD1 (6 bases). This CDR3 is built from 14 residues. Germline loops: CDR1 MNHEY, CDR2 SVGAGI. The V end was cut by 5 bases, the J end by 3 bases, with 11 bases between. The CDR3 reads CASSTQGRGNTIYF. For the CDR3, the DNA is TGTGCCAGCAGTACACAGGGCCGTGGAAACACCATATATTTT.

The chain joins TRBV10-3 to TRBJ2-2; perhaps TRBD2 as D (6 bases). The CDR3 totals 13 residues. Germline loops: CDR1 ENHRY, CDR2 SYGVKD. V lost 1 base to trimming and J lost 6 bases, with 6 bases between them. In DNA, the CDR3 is TGTGCCATCAGTGAGTGGGGGGCCGGGGAGCTGTTTTTT. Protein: CAISEWGAGELFF.

The CDR3, as DNA: TGTGCCATCAGTGAAACAGGATATAACACTGAAGCTTTCTTT. Translated: CAISETGYNTEAFF. The genes are TRBV10-3 and TRBJ1-1; perhaps TRBD1 as D (5 bases). The germline V and J ends were trimmed by 3 bases and 2 bases, with 10 bases remaining between them. The CDR3 covers 14 residues. Germline CDR1 reads ENHRY; CDR2 reads SYGVKD.

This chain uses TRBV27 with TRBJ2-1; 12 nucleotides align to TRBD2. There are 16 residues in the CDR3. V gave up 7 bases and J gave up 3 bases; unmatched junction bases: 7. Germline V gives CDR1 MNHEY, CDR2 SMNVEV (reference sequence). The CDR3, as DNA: TGTGCCAGCACTAGCGGGAGGGCCGGGGTCTACAATGAGCAGTTCTTC. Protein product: CASTSGRAGVYNEQFF.

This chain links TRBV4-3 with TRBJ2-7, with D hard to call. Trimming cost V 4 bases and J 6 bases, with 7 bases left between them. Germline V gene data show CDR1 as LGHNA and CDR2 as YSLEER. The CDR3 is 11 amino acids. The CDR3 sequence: CASSPRSEQYF. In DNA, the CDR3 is TGCGCCAGCAGCCCCCGGAGCGAGCAGTACTTC.

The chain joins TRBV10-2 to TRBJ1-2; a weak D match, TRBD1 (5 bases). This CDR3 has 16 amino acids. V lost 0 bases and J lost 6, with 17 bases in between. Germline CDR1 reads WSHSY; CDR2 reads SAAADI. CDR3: CASSESWGVNRHGYTF. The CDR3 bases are TGCGCCAGCAGTGAGTCATGGGGCGTTAACCGCCATGGCTACACCTTC.

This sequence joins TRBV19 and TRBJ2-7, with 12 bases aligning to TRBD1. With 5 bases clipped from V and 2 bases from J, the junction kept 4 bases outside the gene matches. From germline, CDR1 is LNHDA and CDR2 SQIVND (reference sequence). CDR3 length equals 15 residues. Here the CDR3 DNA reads TGTGCCAGTAGTTACGGGACAGGGGGCACCTACGAGCAGTACTTC. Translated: CASSYGTGGTYEQYF.

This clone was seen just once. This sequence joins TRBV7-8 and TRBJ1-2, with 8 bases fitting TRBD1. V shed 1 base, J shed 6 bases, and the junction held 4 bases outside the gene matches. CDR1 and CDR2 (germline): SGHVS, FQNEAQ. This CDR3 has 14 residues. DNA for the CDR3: TGTGCCAGCAGCTTAGGGCCAGGGGGCGATGGCTACACCTTC. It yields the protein CASSLGPGGDGYTF.

CDR3 sequence: CATSRDRQGSNEKLFF. The CDR3 bases are TGTGCCACCAGCAGAGATCGGCAGGGTTCTAATGAAAAACTGTTTTTT. The chain uses TRBV15 and TRBJ1-4; D perhaps matches TRBD1 (5 bases). Trimming took 0 bases from V and 3 from J, leaving 11 bases between them. Germline CDR1 and CDR2: LNHNV and YYDKDF (reference sequence). CDR3 length: 16 residues.

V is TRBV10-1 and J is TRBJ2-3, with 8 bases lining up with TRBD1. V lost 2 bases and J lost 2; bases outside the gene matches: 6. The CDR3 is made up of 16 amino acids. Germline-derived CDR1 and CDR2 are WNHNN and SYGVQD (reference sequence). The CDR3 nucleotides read TGCGCCAGCAGTGAGACCAGGGGGCCCCCCACAGATACGCAGTATTTT. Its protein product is CASSETRGPPTDTQYF.